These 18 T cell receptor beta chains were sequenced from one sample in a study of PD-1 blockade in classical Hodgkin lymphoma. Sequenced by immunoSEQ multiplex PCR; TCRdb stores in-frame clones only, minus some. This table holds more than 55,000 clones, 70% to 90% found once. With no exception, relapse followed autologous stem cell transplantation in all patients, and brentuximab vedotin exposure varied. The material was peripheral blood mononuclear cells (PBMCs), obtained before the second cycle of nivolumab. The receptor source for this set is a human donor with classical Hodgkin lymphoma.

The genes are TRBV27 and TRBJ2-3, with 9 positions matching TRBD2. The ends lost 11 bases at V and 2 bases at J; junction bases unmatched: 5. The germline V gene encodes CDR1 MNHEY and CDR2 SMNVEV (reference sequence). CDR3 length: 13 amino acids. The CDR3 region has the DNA TGTGCCGTAGCGGGGGCGAACACAGATACGCAGTATTTT. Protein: CAVAGANTDTQYF.

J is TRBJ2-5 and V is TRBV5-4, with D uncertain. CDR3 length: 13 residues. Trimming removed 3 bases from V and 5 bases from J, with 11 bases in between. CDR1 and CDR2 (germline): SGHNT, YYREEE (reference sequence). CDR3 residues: CASSYHYGETQYF. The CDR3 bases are TGTGCCAGCAGCTACCATTATGGGGAGACCCAGTACTTC. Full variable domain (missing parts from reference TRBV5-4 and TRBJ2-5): ETGVTQSPTHLIKTRGQQVTLRCSSQSGHNTVSWYQQALGQGPQFIFQYYREEENGRGNFPPRFSGLQFPNYSSELNVNALELDDSALYLCASSYHYGETQYFGPGTRLLVL.

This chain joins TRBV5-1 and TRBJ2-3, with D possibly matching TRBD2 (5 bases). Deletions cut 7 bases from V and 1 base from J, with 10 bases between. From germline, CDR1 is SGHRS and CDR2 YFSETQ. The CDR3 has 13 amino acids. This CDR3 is CASEYGGTDTQYF. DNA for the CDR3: TGCGCCAGCGAATACGGGGGCACAGATACGCAGTATTTT.

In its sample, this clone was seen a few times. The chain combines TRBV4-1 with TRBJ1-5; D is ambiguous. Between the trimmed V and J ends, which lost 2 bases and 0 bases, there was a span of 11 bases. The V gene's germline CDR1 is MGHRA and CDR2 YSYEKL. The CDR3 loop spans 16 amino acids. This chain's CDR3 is CASSQKVADSNQPQHF. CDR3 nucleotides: TGCGCCAGCAGCCAAAAAGTAGCGGATAGCAATCAGCCCCAGCATTTT.

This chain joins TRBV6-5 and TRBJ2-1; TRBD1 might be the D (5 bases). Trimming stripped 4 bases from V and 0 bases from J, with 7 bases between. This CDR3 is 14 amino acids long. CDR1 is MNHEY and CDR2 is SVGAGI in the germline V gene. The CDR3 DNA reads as TGTGCCAGCAGTTCTAGGGGCTCCTACAATGAGCAGTTCTTC. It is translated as CASSSRGSYNEQFF.

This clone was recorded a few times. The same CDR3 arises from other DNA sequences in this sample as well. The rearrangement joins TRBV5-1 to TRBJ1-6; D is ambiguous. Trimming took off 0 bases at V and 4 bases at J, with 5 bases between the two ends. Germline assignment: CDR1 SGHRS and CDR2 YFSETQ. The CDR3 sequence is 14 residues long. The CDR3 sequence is CASSLEGYNSPLHF. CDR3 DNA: TGCGCCAGCAGCTTGGAAGGGTATAATTCACCCCTCCACTTT.

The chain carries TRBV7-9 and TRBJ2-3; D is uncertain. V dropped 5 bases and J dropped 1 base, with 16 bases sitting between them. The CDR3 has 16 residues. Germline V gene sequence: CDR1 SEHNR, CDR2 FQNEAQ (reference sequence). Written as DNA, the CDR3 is TGTGCCAGCAGCAAATTGACGCCGGGCCGCACAGATACGCAGTATTTT. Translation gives CASSKLTPGRTDTQYF.

DNA for the CDR3: TGTGCCAGCAGCACAATCGGGGGGTCCACCGGGGAGCTGTTTTTT. This sequence encodes CASSTIGGSTGELFF. The chain combines TRBV7-9 with TRBJ2-2; 7 bases match TRBD2. The length of the CDR3 is 15 residues. The V segment lost 5 bases and the J segment 4 bases; nucleotides outside the gene matches: 7. Germline loops: CDR1 SEHNR, CDR2 FQNEAQ (reference sequence).

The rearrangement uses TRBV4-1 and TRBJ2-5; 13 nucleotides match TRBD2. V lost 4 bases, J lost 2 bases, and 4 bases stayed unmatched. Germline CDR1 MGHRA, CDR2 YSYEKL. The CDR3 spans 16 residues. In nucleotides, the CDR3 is TGCGCCAGCAGCCCGGGACTAGCGGGGTCGCAAGAGACCCAGTACTTC. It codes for CASSPGLAGSQETQYF.

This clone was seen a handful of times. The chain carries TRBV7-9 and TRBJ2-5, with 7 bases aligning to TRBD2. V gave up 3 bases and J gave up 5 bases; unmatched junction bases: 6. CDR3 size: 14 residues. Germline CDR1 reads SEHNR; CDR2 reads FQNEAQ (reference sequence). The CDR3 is CASSFYRGGETQYF. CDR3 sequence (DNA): TGTGCCAGCAGCTTCTATCGGGGAGGGGAGACCCAGTACTTC. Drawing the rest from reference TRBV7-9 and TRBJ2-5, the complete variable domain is DTGVSQNPRHKITKRGQNVTFRCDPISEHNRLYWYRQTLGQGPEFLTYFQNEAQLEKSRLLSDRFSAERPKGSFSTLEIQRTEQGDSAMYLCASSFYRGGETQYFGPGTRLLVL.

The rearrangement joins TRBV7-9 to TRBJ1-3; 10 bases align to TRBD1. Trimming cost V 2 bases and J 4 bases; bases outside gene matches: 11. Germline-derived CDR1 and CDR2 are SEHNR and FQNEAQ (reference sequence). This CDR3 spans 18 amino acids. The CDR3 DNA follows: TGTGCCAGCAGCTTACCCGGGACAGGGGCCTCTCTAGGAAACACCATATATTTT. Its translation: CASSLPGTGASLGNTIYF.

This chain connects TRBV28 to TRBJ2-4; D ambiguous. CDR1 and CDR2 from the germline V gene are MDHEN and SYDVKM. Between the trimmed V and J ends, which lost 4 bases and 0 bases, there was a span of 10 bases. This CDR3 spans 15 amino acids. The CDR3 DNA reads TGTGCCAGCAGTTACCCAGATCTAGCCAAAAACATTCAGTACTTC. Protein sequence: CASSYPDLAKNIQYF.

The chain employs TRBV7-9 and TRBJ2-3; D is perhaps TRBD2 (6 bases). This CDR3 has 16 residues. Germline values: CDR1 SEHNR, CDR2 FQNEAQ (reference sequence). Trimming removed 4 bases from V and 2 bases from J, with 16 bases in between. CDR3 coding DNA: TGTGCCAGCAGCTCGGTCGGGGGAGTATACACAGATACGCAGTATTTT. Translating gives CASSSVGGVYTDTQYF.

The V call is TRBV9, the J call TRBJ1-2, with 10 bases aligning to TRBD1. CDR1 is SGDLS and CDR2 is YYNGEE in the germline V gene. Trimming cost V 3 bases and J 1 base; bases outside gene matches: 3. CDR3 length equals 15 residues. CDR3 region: CASSARTGGNYGYTF. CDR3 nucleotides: TGTGCCAGCAGCGCCCGGACAGGGGGTAACTATGGCTACACCTTC.

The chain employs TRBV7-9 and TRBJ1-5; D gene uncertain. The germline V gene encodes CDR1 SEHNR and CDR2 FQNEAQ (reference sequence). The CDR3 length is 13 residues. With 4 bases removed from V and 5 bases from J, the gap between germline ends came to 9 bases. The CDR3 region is CASSSWTDQPQHF. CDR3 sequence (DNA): TGTGCCAGCAGCTCTTGGACGGATCAGCCCCAGCATTTT.

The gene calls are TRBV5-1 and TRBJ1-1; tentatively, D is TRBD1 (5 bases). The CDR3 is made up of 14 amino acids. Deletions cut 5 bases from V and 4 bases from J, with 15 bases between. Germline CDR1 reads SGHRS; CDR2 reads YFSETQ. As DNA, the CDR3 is TGCGCCAGCAGACCCAACGCCGGGACCACTGAAGCTTTCTTT. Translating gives CASRPNAGTTEAFF.

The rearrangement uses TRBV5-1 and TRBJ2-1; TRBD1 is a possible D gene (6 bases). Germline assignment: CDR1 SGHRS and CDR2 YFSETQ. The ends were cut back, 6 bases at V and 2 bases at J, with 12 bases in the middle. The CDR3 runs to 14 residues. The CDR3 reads CASNPTGTYNEQFF. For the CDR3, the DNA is TGCGCCAGCAACCCCACAGGGACCTACAATGAGCAGTTCTTC.

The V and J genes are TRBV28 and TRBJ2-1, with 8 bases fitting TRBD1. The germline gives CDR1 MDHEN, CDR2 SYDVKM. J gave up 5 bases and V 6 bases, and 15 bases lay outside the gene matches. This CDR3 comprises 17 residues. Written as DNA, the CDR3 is TGTGCCAGCAGACCAATAGAGGGACAGGTTAGGAACAATGAGCAGTTCTTC. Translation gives CASRPIEGQVRNNEQFF. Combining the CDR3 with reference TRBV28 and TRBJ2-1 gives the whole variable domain DVKVTQSSRYLVKRTGEKVFLECVQDMDHENMFWYRQDPGLGLRLIYFSYDVKMKEKGDIPEGYSVSREKKERFSLILESASTNQTSMYLCASRPIEGQVRNNEQFFGPGTRLTVL.